A single sample is the source of the 14 T cell receptor beta chains below, sequenced in a study of sequential checkpoint blockade in melanoma. Profiled with immunoSEQ multiplex PCR; TCRdb holds only in-frame clones, not every one. The sample consists of about 37,000 clones, under 35% of them appearing once. The sample's treatment: randomized to nivolumab then ipilimumab (arm A) or the reverse (arm B). Sequenced here: tumor tissue (inferred from file names), sampled from a patient given nivolumab and ipilimumab in sequence. The receptor set was obtained from a human donor with melanoma.

The sample holds a few counts of this clone. The chain joins TRBV9 to TRBJ2-3; D not certain. The CDR3 has 14 residues. Germline assignment: CDR1 SGDLS and CDR2 YYNGEE. V lost 10 bases and J 5 bases, leaving 20 bases between the germline ends. For the CDR3, the DNA is TGTGCCTCCAAGGGCTCCCCGTATGGAGATACGCAGTATTTT. Residues: CASKGSPYGDTQYF.

Only a few counts were recorded for this clone. The chain recombines TRBV28 with TRBJ1-5; D unresolved. Germline CDR1 MDHEN, CDR2 SYDVKM. The germline V and J ends were trimmed by 6 bases and 0 bases, with 12 bases remaining between them. The CDR3 length is 15 residues. DNA for the CDR3: TGTGCCAGCAGCCCCACAGTGCTTAGCAATCAGCCCCAGCATTTT. Amino acid sequence: CASSPTVLSNQPQHF.

This sequence joins TRBV19 and TRBJ1-4; D possibly corresponds to TRBD1 (5 bases). Germline CDR1 is LNHDA and CDR2 is SQIVND (reference sequence). CDR3 length: 16 residues. Trimming took 5 bases from V and 4 from J, leaving 17 bases between them. The CDR3 sequence: CASSPGLGGSNEKLFF. In nucleotides, the CDR3 is TGTGCCAGTAGTCCGGGACTGGGTGGAAGTAATGAAAAACTGTTTTTT.

This chain joins TRBV19 and TRBJ1-1; TRBD1 is a possible D gene (5 bases). The CDR3 loop spans 14 amino acids. The V end lost 1 base, the J end lost 1 base, and 7 bases lay between the germline ends. In germline, CDR1 is LNHDA, CDR2 SQIVND (reference sequence). Written as DNA, the CDR3 is TGTGCCAGTAGTATAGTTGGGGGGAACACTGAAGCTTTCTTT. It yields the protein CASSIVGGNTEAFF.

The chain couples TRBV9 to TRBJ2-5; TRBD1 is a possible D gene (6 bases). CDR1 is SGDLS and CDR2 is YYNGEE in the germline V gene. V lost 0 bases and J lost 5, with 14 bases in between. This CDR3 region has 15 residues. CDR3 amino acids: CASSVAVGAAETQYF. The DNA of the CDR3 is TGTGCCAGCAGCGTAGCGGTGGGGGCCGCGGAGACCCAGTACTTC.

The sample holds one count of this clone. This chain links TRBV25-1 with TRBJ2-7; possibly TRBD1 or TRBD2 for D (5 bases each). The CDR3 is 16 amino acids. V lost 8 bases and J 0 bases, leaving 20 bases between the germline ends. Germline CDR1 and CDR2: MGHDK and SYGVNS. CDR3 region: CASRASGPKNSYEQYF. In nucleotides, the CDR3 is TGTGCCAGCCGTGCCTCGGGACCAAAAAACTCCTACGAGCAGTACTTC.

This clone was found a few times. The chain employs TRBV7-5 and TRBJ2-7. TRBV7-5 is assigned pseudogene status. The CDR3 totals 14 residues. Here the CDR3 reads CASSLTGAYYEQYF. For the CDR3, the DNA is TGTGCCAGCAGCTTAACCGGGGCTTACTACGAGCAGTACTTC.

The chain combines TRBV28 with TRBJ2-5; 14 bases line up with TRBD2. Germline V gives CDR1 MDHEN, CDR2 SYDVKM. J was trimmed by 1 base and V by 2 bases; bases with no gene match: 0. The CDR3 length is 16 residues. The CDR3, as DNA: TGTGCCAGCAGTTTAGGGACTAGCGGGAGCCAAGAGACCCAGTACTTC. This gives the protein CASSLGTSGSQETQYF.

This chain connects TRBV28 to TRBJ1-2, with 8 bases aligning to TRBD1. The V segment lost 6 bases and the J segment 9 bases; nucleotides outside the gene matches: 9. CDR1 is MDHEN, CDR2 SYDVKM, per germline. The CDR3 runs to 13 residues. CDR3: CASSPDRVWSYTF. The CDR3 bases are TGTGCCAGCAGCCCGGACAGGGTTTGGAGCTACACCTTC.

This clone was detected a few times. The chain carries TRBV11-3 and TRBJ1-5; 7 bases align to TRBD1. The J segment lost 3 bases and the V segment lost 3 bases, leaving 8 bases of the junction unmatched. This CDR3 has 16 residues. Germline assignment: CDR1 SGHNT and CDR2 YENEEA. The CDR3 region is CASSLEVGGNNQPQHF. The CDR3 DNA reads as TGTGCCAGCAGCTTGGAGGTAGGGGGCAACAATCAGCCCCAGCATTTT.

This clone appeared a few times. This rearrangement joins TRBV6-8 to TRBJ2-7; 8 bases are shared with TRBD2. CDR3 length: 14 residues. With 7 bases clipped from V and 4 bases from J, the junction kept 9 bases outside the gene matches. Germline lookup yields CDR1 MNHGY and CDR2 SAAAGT. The CDR3 DNA reads as TGTGCCAGCAAGGGGGTAGCGGGAAGTTACGAGCAGTACTTC. Translated, it gives CASKGVAGSYEQYF.

This clone was observed a few times. V and J are TRBV28 and TRBJ2-1, with TRBD1 identical over 7 bases. This CDR3 spans 16 amino acids. Germline assignment: CDR1 MDHEN and CDR2 SYDVKM. V trimming: 3 bases; J trimming: 9 bases; junction bases outside the gene matches: 14. The CDR3 DNA reads as TGTGCCAGCAGTTTCGTAAACAGGGGATTTCAACTTGAGCAGTTCTTC. Translating it yields CASSFVNRGFQLEQFF.

This clone appeared a few times. The V gene is TRBV6-8, the J gene TRBJ1-3; TRBD1 aligns across 8 bases. Trimming at V came to 0 bases and at J to 4 bases, leaving 11 bases not matched to a gene. CDR1 is MNHGY, CDR2 SAAAGT, per germline. The CDR3 covers 18 residues. The CDR3 region is CASSYSGTGGVGGNTIYF. The CDR3 DNA follows: TGTGCCAGCAGTTACTCGGGGACAGGAGGCGTAGGAGGAAACACCATATATTTT.

V is TRBV6-8 and J is TRBJ2-7; TRBD1 aligns across 8 bases. The trim removed 10 bases at V and 2 bases at J, leaving 10 bases unmatched. The CDR3 is 14 amino acids. The germline gives CDR1 MNHGY, CDR2 SAAAGT. This CDR3 is CAITPGQETYEQYF. In nucleotides, the CDR3 is TGTGCCATCACTCCGGGACAGGAGACCTACGAGCAGTACTTC.